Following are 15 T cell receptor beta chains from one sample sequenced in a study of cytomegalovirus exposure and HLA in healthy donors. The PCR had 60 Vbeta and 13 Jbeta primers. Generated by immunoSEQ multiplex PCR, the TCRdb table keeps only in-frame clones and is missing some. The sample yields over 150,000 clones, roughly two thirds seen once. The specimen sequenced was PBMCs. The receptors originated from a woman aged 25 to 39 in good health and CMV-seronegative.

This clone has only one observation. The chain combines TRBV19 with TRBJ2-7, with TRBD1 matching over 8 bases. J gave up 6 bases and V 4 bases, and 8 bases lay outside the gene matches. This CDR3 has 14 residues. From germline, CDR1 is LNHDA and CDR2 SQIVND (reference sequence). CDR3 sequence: CASSSGQGISEQYF. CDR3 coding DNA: TGTGCCAGTAGTAGTGGACAGGGTATCTCCGAGCAGTACTTC.

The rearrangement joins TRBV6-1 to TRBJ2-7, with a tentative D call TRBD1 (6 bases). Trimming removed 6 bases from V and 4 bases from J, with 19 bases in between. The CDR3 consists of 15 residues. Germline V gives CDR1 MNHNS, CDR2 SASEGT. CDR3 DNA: TGTGCCAGCAGAAACAGGGCCGGGGTGAAATACGAGCAGTACTTC. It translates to CASRNRAGVKYEQYF.

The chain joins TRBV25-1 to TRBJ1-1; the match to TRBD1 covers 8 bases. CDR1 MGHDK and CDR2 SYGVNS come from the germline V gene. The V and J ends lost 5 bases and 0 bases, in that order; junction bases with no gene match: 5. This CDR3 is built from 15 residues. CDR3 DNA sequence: TGTGCCAGCAGTAAAAGGACAGGGTTGAACACTGAAGCTTTCTTT. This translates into CASSKRTGLNTEAFF.

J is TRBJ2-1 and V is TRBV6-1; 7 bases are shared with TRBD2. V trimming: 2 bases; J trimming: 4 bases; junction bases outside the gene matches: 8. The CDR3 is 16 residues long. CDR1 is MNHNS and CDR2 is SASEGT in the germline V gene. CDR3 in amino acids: CASSESGLSWYNEQFF. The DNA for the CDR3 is TGTGCCAGCAGTGAATCGGGACTAAGCTGGTACAATGAGCAGTTCTTC.

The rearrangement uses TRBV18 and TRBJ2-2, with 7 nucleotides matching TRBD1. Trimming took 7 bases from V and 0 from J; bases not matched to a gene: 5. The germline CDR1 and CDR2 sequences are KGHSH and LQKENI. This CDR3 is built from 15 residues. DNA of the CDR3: TGTGCCAGCTTTCTCAGGGGGACGAACACCGGGGAGCTGTTTTTT. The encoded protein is CASFLRGTNTGELFF. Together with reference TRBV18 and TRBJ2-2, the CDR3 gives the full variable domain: NAGVMQNPRHLVRRRGQEARLRCSPMKGHSHVYWYRQLPEEGLKFMVYLQKENIIDESGMPKERFSAEFPKEGPSILRIQQVVRGDSAAYFCASFLRGTNTGELFFGEGSRLTVL.

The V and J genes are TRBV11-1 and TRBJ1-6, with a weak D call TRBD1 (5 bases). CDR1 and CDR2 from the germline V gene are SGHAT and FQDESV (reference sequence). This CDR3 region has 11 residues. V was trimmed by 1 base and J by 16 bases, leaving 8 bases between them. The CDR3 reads CASSLGQKLHF. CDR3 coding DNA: TGTGCCAGCAGCTTAGGACAGAAGCTCCACTTT. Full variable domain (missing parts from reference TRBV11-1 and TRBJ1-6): EAEVAQSPRYKITEKSQAVAFWCDPISGHATLYWYRQILGQGPELLVQFQDESVVDDSQLPKDRFSAERLKGVDSTLKIQPAELGDSAMYLCASSLGQKLHFGNGTRLTVT.

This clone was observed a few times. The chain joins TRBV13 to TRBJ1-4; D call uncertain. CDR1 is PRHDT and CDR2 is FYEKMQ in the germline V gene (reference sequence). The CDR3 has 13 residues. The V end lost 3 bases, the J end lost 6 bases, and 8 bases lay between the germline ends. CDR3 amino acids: CASSFDRDEKLFF. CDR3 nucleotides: TGTGCCAGCAGCTTCGATCGGGATGAAAAACTGTTTTTT. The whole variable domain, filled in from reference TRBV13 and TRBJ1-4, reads AAGVIQSPRHLIKEKRETATLKCYPIPRHDTVYWYQQGPGQDPQFLISFYEKMQSDKGSIPDRFSAQQFSDYHSELNMSSLELGDSALYFCASSFDRDEKLFFGSGTQLSVL.

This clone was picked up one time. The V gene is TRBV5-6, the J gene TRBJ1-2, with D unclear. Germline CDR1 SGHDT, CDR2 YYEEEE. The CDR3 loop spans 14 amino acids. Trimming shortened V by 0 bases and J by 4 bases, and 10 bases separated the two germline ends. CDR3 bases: TGTGCCAGCAGCTTGGTAGAGGGAGGCTATGGCTACACCTTC. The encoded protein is CASSLVEGGYGYTF.

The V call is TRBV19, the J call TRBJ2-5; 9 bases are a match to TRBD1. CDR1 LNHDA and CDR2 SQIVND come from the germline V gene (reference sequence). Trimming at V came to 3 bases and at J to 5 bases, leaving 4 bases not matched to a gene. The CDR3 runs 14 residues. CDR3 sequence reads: CASSIWDRAETQYF. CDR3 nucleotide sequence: TGTGCCAGTAGTATCTGGGACAGGGCCGAGACCCAGTACTTC.

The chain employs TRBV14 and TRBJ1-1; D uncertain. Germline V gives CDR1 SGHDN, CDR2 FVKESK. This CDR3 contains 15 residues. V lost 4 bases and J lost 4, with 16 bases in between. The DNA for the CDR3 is TGTGCCAGCAGCCTCCTCGGCGGGTTCCTCACTGAAGCTTTCTTT. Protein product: CASSLLGGFLTEAFF.

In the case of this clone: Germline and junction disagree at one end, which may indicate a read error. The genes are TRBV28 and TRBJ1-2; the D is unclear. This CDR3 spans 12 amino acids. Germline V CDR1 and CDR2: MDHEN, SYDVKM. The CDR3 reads CASSLVAYGYPF. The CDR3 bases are TGTGCCAGCAGTTTGGTAGCATATGGCTACCCCTTC.

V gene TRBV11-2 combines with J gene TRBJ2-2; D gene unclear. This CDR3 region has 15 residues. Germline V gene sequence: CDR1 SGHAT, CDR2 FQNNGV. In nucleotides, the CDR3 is TGTGCTTCCTTAGAATCGTTCGCGAACACCGGGGAGCTGTTTTTT. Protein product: CASLESFANTGELFF.

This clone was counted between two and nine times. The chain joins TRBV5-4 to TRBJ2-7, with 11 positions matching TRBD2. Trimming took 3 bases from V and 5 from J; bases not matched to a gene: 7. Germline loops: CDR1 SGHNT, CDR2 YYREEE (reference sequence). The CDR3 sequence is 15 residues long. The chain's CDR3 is CASSSLAGGVHEQYF. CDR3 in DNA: TGTGCCAGCAGCTCATTAGCGGGAGGGGTTCACGAGCAGTACTTC.

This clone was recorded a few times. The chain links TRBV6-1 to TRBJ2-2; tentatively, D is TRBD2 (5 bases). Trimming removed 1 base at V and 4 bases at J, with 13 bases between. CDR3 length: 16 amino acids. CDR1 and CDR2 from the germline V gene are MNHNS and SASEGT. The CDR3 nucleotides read TGTGCCAGCAGTGAAGAAGGAGGTCATTCCACCGGGGAGCTGTTTTTT. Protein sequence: CASSEEGGHSTGELFF.

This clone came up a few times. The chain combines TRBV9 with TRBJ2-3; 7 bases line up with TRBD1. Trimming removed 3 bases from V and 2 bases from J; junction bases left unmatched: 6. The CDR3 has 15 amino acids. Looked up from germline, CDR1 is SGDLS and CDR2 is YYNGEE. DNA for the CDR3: TGTGCCAGCAGCGAGGGACAGAGCAACACAGATACGCAGTATTTT. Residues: CASSEGQSNTDTQYF. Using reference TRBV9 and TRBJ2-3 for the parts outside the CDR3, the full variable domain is DSGVTQTPKHLITATGQRVTLRCSPRSGDLSVYWYQQSLDQGLQFLIQYYNGEERAKGNILERFSAQQFPDLHSELNLSSLELGDSALYFCASSEGQSNTDTQYFGPGTRLTVL.